The 15 T cell receptor beta chains listed next were all sequenced from one sample in a study of cytomegalovirus exposure and HLA in healthy donors. The PCR employed 60 Vbeta primers together with 13 Jbeta primers. TCRdb's copy holds only in-frame clones and misses some; the assay was immunoSEQ multiplex PCR. The sample has around 200,000 clones; roughly 79% are singletons. Specimen: PBMCs. Receptors originate from a male donor in good health and CMV-seronegative.

The rearrangement joins TRBV4-2 to TRBJ1-5; a possible D gene is TRBD1 (6 bases). V was clipped by 0 bases and J by 7 bases, with 19 bases between them. Per the germline V gene, CDR1 is LGHNA and CDR2 is YNFKEQ. CDR3 size: 17 residues. The CDR3 region is CASSQERSTGWRQPQHF. In DNA form, the CDR3 reads TGTGCCAGCAGCCAAGAACGAAGTACAGGGTGGAGGCAGCCCCAGCATTTT.

The V call is TRBV6-5, the J call TRBJ1-6; D is unresolved. The CDR3 spans 12 residues. Trimming pared 9 bases from V and 5 bases from J, leaving 8 bases between. The germline CDR1 and CDR2 sequences are MNHEY and SVGAGI. The CDR3, as DNA: TGTGCCAGTCGGGGTAATAATTCACCCCTCCACTTT. It specifies CASRGNNSPLHF.

This chain joins TRBV7-8 and TRBJ1-1, with D tentatively TRBD1 (5 bases). V gave up 3 bases and J gave up 4 bases, with 12 bases separating them. The CDR3 totals 14 residues. Germline V gene data show CDR1 as SGHVS and CDR2 as FQNEAQ. Here the CDR3 DNA reads TGTGCCAGCAGCTTCGCAGGGTCGGCCACTGAAGCTTTCTTT. Protein product: CASSFAGSATEAFF. Variable domain in full (rest from reference TRBV7-8 and TRBJ1-1): GAGVSQSPRYKVAKRGQDVALRCDPISGHVSLFWYQQALGQGPEFLTYFQNEAQLDKSGLPSDRFFAERPEGSVSTLKIQRTQQEDSAVYLCASSFAGSATEAFFGQGTRLTVV.

The chain links TRBV18 to TRBJ2-1; 11 bases fit TRBD1. J lost 3 bases, V lost 6 bases, and 13 bases had no gene match. This CDR3 comprises 18 residues. Per the germline V gene, CDR1 is KGHSH and CDR2 is LQKENI. The CDR3 spells CASSPRTGQGANYNEQFF. The CDR3 bases are TGTGCCAGCTCCCCGCGAACCGGACAGGGGGCAAACTACAATGAGCAGTTCTTC.

This chain's CDR3 is CATSLAGGNEQFF. For the CDR3, the DNA is TGTGCCACCAGCTTAGCGGGGGGGAATGAGCAGTTCTTC. This rearrangement joins TRBV15 to TRBJ2-1; 11 bases map to TRBD2. CDR3 length: 13 residues. J was trimmed by 7 bases and V by 5 bases; bases with no gene match: 1. In germline, CDR1 is LNHNV, CDR2 YYDKDF (reference sequence).

The V and J genes are TRBV30 and TRBJ1-5; 11 bases are shared with TRBD1. Trimming took 2 bases from V and 6 from J; bases not matched to a gene: 6. Per the germline V gene, CDR1 is GTSNPN and CDR2 is SVGIG (reference sequence). This CDR3 is 15 amino acids long. CDR3: CAWSSGTGGAQPQHF. The CDR3 DNA reads as TGTGCCTGGAGTTCCGGGACAGGGGGAGCTCAGCCCCAGCATTTT.

The CDR3 sequence: CASSLVRGMSSYEQYF. CDR3 nucleotide sequence: TGTGCCAGCAGCCTCGTTCGGGGAATGAGCTCCTACGAGCAGTACTTC. This chain links TRBV7-2 with TRBJ2-7; possible D gene TRBD2, 5 bases. Trimming took off 5 bases at V and 0 bases at J, with 17 bases between the two ends. This CDR3 is built from 16 residues. Germline V gives CDR1 SGHTA, CDR2 FQGNSA.

The chain combines TRBV28 with TRBJ2-5, with a tentative D call TRBD2 (6 bases). Germline V lookup: CDR1 MDHEN, CDR2 SYDVKM. The CDR3 is made up of 12 amino acids. V was shortened by 6 bases and J by 5 bases, with 10 bases between the two germline ends. CDR3 sequence reads: CASRQGRETQYF. CDR3 sequence (DNA): TGTGCCAGCAGGCAAGGGAGGGAGACCCAGTACTTC.

The chain carries TRBV25-1 and TRBJ1-5; 9 bases match TRBD1. In germline, CDR1 is MGHDK, CDR2 SYGVNS. The V and J ends lost 5 bases and 4 bases, in that order; junction bases with no gene match: 3. CDR3 length: 14 residues. The CDR3 nucleotides read TGTGCCAGCAGTACTGGACAGGGGAATCAGCCCCAGCATTTT. Translation gives CASSTGQGNQPQHF.

This sequence joins TRBV2 and TRBJ2-5; TRBD1 matches 7 bases. The CDR3 has 13 residues. Germline V CDR1 and CDR2: SNHLY, FYNNEI. V gave up 1 base and J gave up 7 bases; unmatched junction bases: 3. The CDR3 DNA reads TGTGCCAGCAGTGAAGACAGGGGTGGGACCCAGTACTTC. This sequence encodes CASSEDRGGTQYF.

In its sample, this clone was seen once. The genes are TRBV6-5 and TRBJ2-7; possibly TRBD1 for D (6 bases). This CDR3 comprises 14 residues. Germline lookup yields CDR1 MNHEY and CDR2 SVGAGI. The V and J ends lost 0 bases and 2 bases respectively, with 8 bases between them. CDR3 in amino acids: CASSYSTGTYEQYF. The DNA for the CDR3 is TGTGCCAGCAGTTACTCCACAGGGACCTACGAGCAGTACTTC.

The rearrangement uses TRBV27 and TRBJ1-5; tentatively, D is TRBD1 (6 bases). V was trimmed by 3 bases and J by 5 bases, leaving 8 bases between them. This CDR3 has 13 residues. Germline loops: CDR1 MNHEY, CDR2 SMNVEV (reference sequence). The CDR3 nucleotides are TGTGCCAGCAGTTTGGCAGGGGATCAGCCCCAGCATTTT. Translated: CASSLAGDQPQHF.

This clone was picked up one time. The chain recombines TRBV5-1 with TRBJ2-1, with a tentative D call TRBD1 (5 bases). This CDR3 is built from 13 residues. Trimming removed 3 bases at V and 4 bases at J, with 8 bases between. CDR1 and CDR2 from the germline V gene are SGHRS and YFSETQ. The CDR3 nucleotides are TGCGCCAGCAGCTCTACAGGATACAATGAGCAGTTCTTC. As protein: CASSSTGYNEQFF.

This clone has just a few counts. Here the CDR3 DNA reads TGTGCCAGCAGACCGGACTACTACAATGAGCAGTTCTTC. It specifies CASRPDYYNEQFF. V usage is TRBV28 and J usage is TRBJ2-1; possibly TRBD2 for D (6 bases). The germline V and J ends were trimmed by 6 bases and 3 bases, with 9 bases remaining between them. Germline V gives CDR1 MDHEN, CDR2 SYDVKM. This CDR3 has 13 residues.

V and J are TRBV7-3 and TRBJ2-7; 9 bases align to TRBD2. Per the germline V gene, CDR1 is SGHTA and CDR2 is FQGTGA. The CDR3 loop spans 14 amino acids. The V gene end was trimmed by 5 bases and the J gene end by 6 bases; junction bases not matched to a gene: 8. CDR3 residues: CASSIIAGAGEQYF. The CDR3 DNA reads TGTGCCAGCAGCATCATAGCGGGAGCTGGCGAGCAGTACTTC.